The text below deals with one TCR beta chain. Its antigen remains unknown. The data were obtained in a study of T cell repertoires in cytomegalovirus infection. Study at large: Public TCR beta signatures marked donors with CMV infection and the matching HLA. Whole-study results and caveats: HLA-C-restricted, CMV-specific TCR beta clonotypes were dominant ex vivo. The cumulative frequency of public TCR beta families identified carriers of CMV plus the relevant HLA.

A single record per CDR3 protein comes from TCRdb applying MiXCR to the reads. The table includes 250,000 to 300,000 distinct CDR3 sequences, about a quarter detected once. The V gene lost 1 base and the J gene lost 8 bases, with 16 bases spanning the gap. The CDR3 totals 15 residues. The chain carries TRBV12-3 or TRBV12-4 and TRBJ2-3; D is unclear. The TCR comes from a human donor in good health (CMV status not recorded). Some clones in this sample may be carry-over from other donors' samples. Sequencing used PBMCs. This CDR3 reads CASSLDGGQSATQYF. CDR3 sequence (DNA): TGTGCCAGCAGTTTAGACGGCGGTCAAAGTGCTACGCAGTATTTT.